These T cell receptor beta chains were read from a single sample in a study of cytomegalovirus exposure and HLA in healthy donors. Generated by immunoSEQ multiplex PCR, the TCRdb table keeps only in-frame clones and is missing some. The repertoire holds 200,000 to 250,000 clones, with about 88% as singletons. Sequencing was performed on PBMCs. The source of these receptors is a man aged 18 to 35 in good health and CMV-seropositive. CDR3s include the opening cysteine and the closing phenylalanine or tryptophan. D genes are given only for firm matches. Clone size, where shown, is once, few, many, or a class for clones that have expanded.

V gene	clone size	J gene	D gene	CDR3 DNA	CDR3 protein
TRBV5-1	NA	TRBJ1-1	NA	TGCGCCAGCAGCTTTAGACCGCAGATGGACACTGAAGCTTTCTTT	CASSFRPQMDTEAFF
TRBV10-3	NA	TRBJ1-2	NA	TGTGCCATCAGGGCGCAACAGGGCGATGGCTACACCTTC	CAIRAQQGDGYTF
TRBV19	NA	TRBJ2-1	NA	TGTGCCAGTAGTATCGGGGCCGCGGGTTTTCAGTATGAGCAGTTCTTC	CASSIGAAGFQYEQFF
TRBV28	NA	TRBJ2-5	TRBD2	TGTGCCAGCACCGAACTAGCGGGAGTACAAGAGACCCAGTACTTC	CASTELAGVQETQYF
TRBV15	once	TRBJ1-1	NA	TGTGCCACCAGCCCCCAGGACTACACTGAAGCTTTCTTT	CATSPQDYTEAFF
TRBV20-1	NA	TRBJ2-3	NA	TGCAGTGCTAGTCGGGGAGATACGCAGTATTTT	CSASRGDTQYF
TRBV10-3	NA	TRBJ2-7	NA	TGTGCCATCAGGGAAAACAGGGTCGGGTCCTACGAGCAGTACTTC	CAIRENRVGSYEQYF
TRBV7-8	NA	TRBJ2-7	NA	TGTGCCAGCAGCCCCGACAGCGTTCGTAGCTCCTACGAGCAGTACTTC	CASSPDSVRSSYEQYF
TRBV6-5	NA	TRBJ1-3	NA	TGTGCCAGCAGTTACGGGGGGGATACCTCTGGAAACACCATATATTTT	CASSYGGDTSGNTIYF
TRBV28	NA	TRBJ1-4	TRBD1	TGTGCCAGCAGTACAGGGGGCCTAAATGAAAAACTGTTTTTT	CASSTGGLNEKLFF
TRBV18	NA	TRBJ2-7	NA	TGTGCCAGCTCACTGGGTGTCCCCTCCTACGAGCAGTACTTC	CASSLGVPSYEQYF
TRBV2	NA	TRBJ2-2	NA	TGTGCCAGCAGTGTAACACAGGCCGGCGGGGAGCTGTTTTTT	CASSVTQAGGELFF
TRBV2	NA	TRBJ1-5	TRBD1	TGTGCCAGTGAGACAGGGTACTCGAATCAGCCCCAGCATTTT	CASETGYSNQPQHF
TRBV11-2	NA	TRBJ2-4	NA	TGTGCCAGCAGCGAGGGATCCAAAAACATTCAGTACTTC	CASSEGSKNIQYF
TRBV28	NA	TRBJ1-2	TRBD1	TGTGCCAGCAGTTTAACAGGGGGCAATGGCTACACCTTC	CASSLTGGNGYTF
TRBV30	NA	TRBJ2-1	TRBD2	TGTGCCTGGAGCGGACTAGCGTCAAATGAGCAGTTCTTC	CAWSGLASNEQFF
TRBV19	NA	TRBJ2-3	TRBD2	TGTGCCAGTAGTATTGGCGGGAGTGGAGATACGCAGTATTTT	CASSIGGSGDTQYF
TRBV5-1	NA	TRBJ2-1	NA	TGCGCCAGCAGCCCGGGACACCGAATATACGATGAGCAGTTCTTC	CASSPGHRIYDEQFF
TRBV2	few	TRBJ1-5	NA	TGTGCCAGCAGTGACGGGAATCAGCCCCAGCATTTT	CASSDGNQPQHF
TRBV27	NA	TRBJ2-1	TRBD2	TGTGCCAGCAGCTCATCGCTCGGGAGGTGGAACAATGAGCAGTTCTTC	CASSSSLGRWNNEQFF
TRBV5-1	NA	TRBJ2-7	NA	TGCGCCAGCAGTTCATCCGGGACCCACTACGAGCAGTACTTC	CASSSSGTHYEQYF
TRBV6-5	NA	TRBJ1-1	NA	TGTGCCAGCGGAAAGACAGAGAACACTGAAGCTTTCTTT	CASGKTENTEAFF
TRBV25-1	NA	TRBJ1-1	TRBD1	TGTGCCAGCAGAGCGGGACAGGGTGCTTTTAACACTGAAGCTTTCTTT	CASRAGQGAFNTEAFF
TRBV19	NA	TRBJ2-7	NA	TGTGCCAGTAGTGCGGCGGCGGAGTCCTACGAGCAGTACTTC	CASSAAAESYEQYF
TRBV2	once	TRBJ1-2	TRBD1	TGTGCCAGCAGTGAGTGGCTCCAGGGGGCTGGTGGCTACACCTTC	CASSEWLQGAGGYTF
TRBV9	once	TRBJ2-1	TRBD2	TGTGCCAGCAGCGCGGGACTAGCGGACTACAATGAGCAGTTCTTC	CASSAGLADYNEQFF
TRBV7-9	NA	TRBJ2-2	TRBD2	TGTGCCAGCAGCTTAGAGAATAGCGGGAGCGGGGAGCTGTTTTTT	CASSLENSGSGELFF
TRBV5-1	NA	TRBJ2-3	NA	TGCGCCAGCAGCCTTCCCCAGGTAACAGATACGCAGTATTTT	CASSLPQVTDTQYF
TRBV2	NA	TRBJ2-1	TRBD2	TGTGCCAGCACTCGGTCGGGAGGAAGTTACAATGAGCAGTTCTTC	CASTRSGGSYNEQFF
TRBV5-1	NA	TRBJ1-4	TRBD1	TGCGCCAGCAGCTTGCACAGGGGAACAAAACTGTTTTTT	CASSLHRGTKLFF
TRBV15	NA	TRBJ1-3	NA	TGTGCCACCAGCGCCGGCCGGGCGGTAGGAAACACCATATATTTT	CATSAGRAVGNTIYF
TRBV16	NA	TRBJ1-1	NA	TGTGCCAGCAGCCAAAGGGGTGAAGCTTTCTTT	CASSQRGEAFF
TRBV5-1	NA	TRBJ2-1	NA	TGCGCCAGCAGCTTGGTGGCGCTATTCAATGAGCAGTTCTTC	CASSLVALFNEQFF
TRBV30	NA	TRBJ1-1	NA	TGTGCCTGGAGTCACATGAACACTGAAGCTTTCTTT	CAWSHMNTEAFF
TRBV6-5	NA	TRBJ1-5	NA	TGTGCCAGCAGTTACTCACGGTACAATCAGCCCCAGCATTTT	CASSYSRYNQPQHF
TRBV30	NA	TRBJ2-3	NA	TGTGCCTGGGGGACAAGCATCACAGATACGCAGTATTTT	CAWGTSITDTQYF
TRBV6-1	few	TRBJ2-1	NA	TGTGCCAGCAGTGGACTCAGTTACAATGAGCAGTTCTTC	CASSGLSYNEQFF
TRBV4-1	once	TRBJ2-7	TRBD2	TGCGCCAGCAGCTTCCGGACTAGCGGAGCCTACGAGCAGTACTTC	CASSFRTSGAYEQYF
TRBV27	NA	TRBJ2-7	NA	TGTGCCAGCAGTTTATCGAGACCGGGACGGGGAAGCTACGAGCAGTACTTC	CASSLSRPGRGSYEQYF
TRBV28	NA	TRBJ1-2	TRBD1	TGTGCCAGCAGTTTAGTGGGACAGCATTATGGCTACACCTTC	CASSLVGQHYGYTF
TRBV11-2	NA	TRBJ2-1	NA	TGTGCCAGCAGCTTATTGATCGGGCTAGCGCTCTTC	CASSLLIGLALF
TRBV29-1	NA	TRBJ1-2	NA	TGCAGCGTTGTAAGGGGCGGGACGGATGGCTACACCTTC	CSVVRGGTDGYTF
TRBV18	NA	TRBJ2-1	TRBD1	TGTGCCAGCTCATCCTATACAGGGGAAAGTATCGATGAGCAGTTCTTC	CASSSYTGESIDEQFF
TRBV7-2	NA	TRBJ2-7	NA	TGTGCCAGCAGCTCAGGGCCCTCCTACGAGCAGTACTTC	CASSSGPSYEQYF
TRBV7-2	NA	TRBJ1-1	NA	TGTGCCAGCAGGGGCGGGGTAGGCTTGAACACTGAAGCTTTCTTT	CASRGGVGLNTEAFF
TRBV7-8	NA	TRBJ1-2	NA	TGTGCCAGCAGCCTACAAATGGCGGGAGGCTACACCTTC	CASSLQMAGGYTF
TRBV28	NA	TRBJ2-7	NA	TGTGCCAGCAGTTTGTTGGCAGGGGCGAGCGAGCAGTACTTC	CASSLLAGASEQYF
TRBV9	NA	TRBJ1-1	NA	TGTGCCAGCAGCCCACACGGGCTTGCGAACACTGAAGCTTTCTTT	CASSPHGLANTEAFF
TRBV5-6	NA	TRBJ1-1	TRBD1	TGTGCCAGCACCCGACAGGGGGCAATGAGCACTGAAGCTTTCTTT	CASTRQGAMSTEAFF
TRBV18	NA	TRBJ1-3	NA	TGTGCCAGCTCACCGAAGACACAGGCAAGATCTGGAAACACCATATATTTT	CASSPKTQARSGNTIYF
TRBV27	NA	TRBJ2-7	TRBD2	TGTGCCAGCAGCTGGGCTGGCGGGAGCTACGAGCAGTACTTC	CASSWAGGSYEQYF
TRBV28	NA	TRBJ2-7	TRBD2	TGTGCCAGCAGGCTTGCAGCGGGGGTATACTACGAGCAGTACTTC	CASRLAAGVYYEQYF
TRBV25-1	NA	TRBJ2-3	TRBD1	TGTGCCAGCACAGCCGCAGGGGGCGCTTATCAGTATTTT	CASTAAGGAYQYF
TRBV6-5	NA	TRBJ2-7	NA	TGTGCCAGCAGTAACCGAGGGGGGGCAAGCGAGCAGTACTTC	CASSNRGGASEQYF
TRBV18	NA	TRBJ2-4	TRBD2	TGTGCCAGCTCACCACCGGGGAGCGGGAGGTCCAAAAACATTCAGTACTTC	CASSPPGSGRSKNIQYF
TRBV7-8	few	TRBJ2-7	TRBD2	TGTGCCAGCAGCTTATCGGGGGGGTTACTAGCCTACGAGCAGTACTTC	CASSLSGGLLAYEQYF